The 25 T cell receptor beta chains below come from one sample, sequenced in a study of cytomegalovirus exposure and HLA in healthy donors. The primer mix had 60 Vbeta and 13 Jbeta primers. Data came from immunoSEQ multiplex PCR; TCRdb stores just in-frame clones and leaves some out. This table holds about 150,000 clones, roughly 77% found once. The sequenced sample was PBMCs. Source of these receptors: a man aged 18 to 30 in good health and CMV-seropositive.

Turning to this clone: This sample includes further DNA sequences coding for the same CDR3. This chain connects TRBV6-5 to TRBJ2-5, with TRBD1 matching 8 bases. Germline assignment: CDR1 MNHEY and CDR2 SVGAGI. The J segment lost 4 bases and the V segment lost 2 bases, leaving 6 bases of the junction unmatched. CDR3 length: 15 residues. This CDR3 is CASSYARGRAETQYF. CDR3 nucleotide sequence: TGTGCCAGCAGTTACGCCAGGGGGCGTGCAGAGACCCAGTACTTC.

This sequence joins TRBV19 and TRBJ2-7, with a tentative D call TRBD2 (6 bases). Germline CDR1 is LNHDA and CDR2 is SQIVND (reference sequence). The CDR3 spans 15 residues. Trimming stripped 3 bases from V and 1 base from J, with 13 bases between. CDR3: CASSMRGGGSYEQYF. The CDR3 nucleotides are TGTGCCAGTAGTATGCGTGGTGGAGGGTCCTACGAGCAGTACTTC.

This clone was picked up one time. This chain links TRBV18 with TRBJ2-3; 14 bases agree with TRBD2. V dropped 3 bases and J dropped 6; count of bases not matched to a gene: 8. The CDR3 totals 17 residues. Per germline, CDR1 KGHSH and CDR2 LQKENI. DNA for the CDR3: TGTGCCAGCTCACCCACTCTGACTAGCGGGAGGGAGGATACGCAGTATTTT. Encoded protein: CASSPTLTSGREDTQYF.

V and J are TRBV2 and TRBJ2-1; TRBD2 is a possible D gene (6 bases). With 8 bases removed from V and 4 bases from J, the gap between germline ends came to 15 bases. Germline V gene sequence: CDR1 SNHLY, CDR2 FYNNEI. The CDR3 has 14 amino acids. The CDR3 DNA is TGTGCCAGCGCGGGGACTGGACCATACAATGAGCAGTTCTTC. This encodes CASAGTGPYNEQFF.

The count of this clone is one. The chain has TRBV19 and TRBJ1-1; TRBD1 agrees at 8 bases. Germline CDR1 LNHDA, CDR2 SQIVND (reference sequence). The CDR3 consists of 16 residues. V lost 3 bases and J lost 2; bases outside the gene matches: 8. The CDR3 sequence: CASSIGDRPRNTEAFF. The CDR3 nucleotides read TGTGCCAGTAGTATTGGGGACAGGCCGAGAAACACTGAAGCTTTCTTT.

Written as DNA, the CDR3 is TGCGCCAGCAGCTTGGCCATGGGGGCACACTACGAGCAGTACTTC. Protein: CASSLAMGAHYEQYF. V gene TRBV5-1 combines with J gene TRBJ2-7; D is perhaps TRBD1 (6 bases). There are 15 residues in the CDR3. Germline V gives CDR1 SGHRS, CDR2 YFSETQ. Trimming removed 0 bases from V and 3 bases from J, with 13 bases in between.

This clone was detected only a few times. The CDR3 is CASSGSGGYTF. CDR3 DNA: TGTGCCAGTAGTGGGAGTGGTGGCTACACCTTC. The chain combines TRBV19 with TRBJ1-2; no reliable D call. From germline, CDR1 is LNHDA and CDR2 SQIVND (reference sequence). Trimming took off 5 bases at V and 7 bases at J, with 8 bases between the two ends. CDR3 size: 11 residues.

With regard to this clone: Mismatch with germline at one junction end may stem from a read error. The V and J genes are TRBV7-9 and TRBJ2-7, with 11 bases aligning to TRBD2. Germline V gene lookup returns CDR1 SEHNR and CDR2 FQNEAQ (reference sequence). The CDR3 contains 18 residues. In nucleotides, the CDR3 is TGTTCCAGCAGCATACCCACCTCTAGCGGGAGGCCGGGCTACGAGCAGTACTTC. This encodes CSSSIPTSSGRPGYEQYF.

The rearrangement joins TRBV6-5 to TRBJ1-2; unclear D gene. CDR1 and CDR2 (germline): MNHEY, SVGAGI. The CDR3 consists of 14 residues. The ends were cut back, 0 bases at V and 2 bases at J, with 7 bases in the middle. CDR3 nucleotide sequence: TGTGCCAGCAGTTACTCGCAGGCGAACTATGGCTACACCTTC. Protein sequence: CASSYSQANYGYTF.

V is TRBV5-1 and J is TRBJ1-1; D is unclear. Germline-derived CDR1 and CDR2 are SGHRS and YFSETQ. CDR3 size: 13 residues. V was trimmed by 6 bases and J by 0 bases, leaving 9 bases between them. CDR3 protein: CASKRGLNTEAFF. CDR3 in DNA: TGCGCCAGCAAGCGTGGTCTGAACACTGAAGCTTTCTTT.

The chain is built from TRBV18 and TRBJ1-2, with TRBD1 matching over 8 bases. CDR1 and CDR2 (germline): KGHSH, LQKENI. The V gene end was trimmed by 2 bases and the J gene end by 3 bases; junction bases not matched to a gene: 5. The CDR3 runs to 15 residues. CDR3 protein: CASSPGPGGDYGYTF. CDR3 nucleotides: TGTGCCAGCTCACCAGGTCCAGGGGGCGACTATGGCTACACCTTC.

The CDR3 loop reads CASSLGLVGYEQYF. DNA for the CDR3: TGTGCCAGCAGCTTAGGGCTAGTAGGCTACGAGCAGTACTTC. V is TRBV11-2 and J is TRBJ2-7; D ambiguous. CDR1 and CDR2 (germline): SGHAT, FQNNGV. The CDR3 consists of 14 residues. V was cut by 1 base and J by 3 bases, with 10 bases left in between.

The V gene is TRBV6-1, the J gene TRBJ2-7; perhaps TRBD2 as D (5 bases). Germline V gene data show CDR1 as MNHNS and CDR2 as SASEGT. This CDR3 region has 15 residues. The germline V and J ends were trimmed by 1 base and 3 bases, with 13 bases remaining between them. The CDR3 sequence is CASSEVGLSDYEQYF. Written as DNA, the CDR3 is TGTGCCAGCAGTGAAGTAGGACTCTCCGACTACGAGCAGTACTTC.

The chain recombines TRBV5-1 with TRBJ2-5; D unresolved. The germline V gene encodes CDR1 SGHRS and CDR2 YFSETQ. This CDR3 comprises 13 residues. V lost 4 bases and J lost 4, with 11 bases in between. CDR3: CASSPRLGETQYF. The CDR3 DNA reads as TGCGCCAGCAGCCCAAGACTCGGAGAGACCCAGTACTTC.

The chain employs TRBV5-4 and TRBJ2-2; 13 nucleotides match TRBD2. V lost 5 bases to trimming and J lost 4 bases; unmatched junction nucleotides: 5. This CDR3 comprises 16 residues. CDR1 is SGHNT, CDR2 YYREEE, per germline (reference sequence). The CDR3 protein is CASSSGLAGATGELFF. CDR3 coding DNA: TGTGCCAGCAGTTCCGGACTAGCGGGAGCCACCGGGGAGCTGTTTTTT.

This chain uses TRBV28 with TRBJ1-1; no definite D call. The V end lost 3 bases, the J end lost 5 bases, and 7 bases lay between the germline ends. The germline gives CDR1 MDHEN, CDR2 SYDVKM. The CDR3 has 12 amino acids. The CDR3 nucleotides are TGTGCCAGCAGTTTCGGGGTGACTGAAGCTTTCTTT. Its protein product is CASSFGVTEAFF.

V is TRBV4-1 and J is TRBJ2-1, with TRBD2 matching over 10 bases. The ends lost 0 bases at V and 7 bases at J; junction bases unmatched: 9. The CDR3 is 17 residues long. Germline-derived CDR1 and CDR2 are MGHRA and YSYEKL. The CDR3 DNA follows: TGCGCCAGCAGCCAAGAAGGGACTAGCGTGTTAACTAATGAGCAGTTCTTC. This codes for CASSQEGTSVLTNEQFF.

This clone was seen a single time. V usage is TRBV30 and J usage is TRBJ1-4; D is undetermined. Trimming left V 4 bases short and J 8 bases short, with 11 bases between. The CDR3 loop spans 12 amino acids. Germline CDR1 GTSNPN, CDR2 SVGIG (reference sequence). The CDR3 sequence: CAWTGLQEKLFF. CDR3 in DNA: TGTGCCTGGACAGGTTTACAAGAAAAACTGTTTTTT.

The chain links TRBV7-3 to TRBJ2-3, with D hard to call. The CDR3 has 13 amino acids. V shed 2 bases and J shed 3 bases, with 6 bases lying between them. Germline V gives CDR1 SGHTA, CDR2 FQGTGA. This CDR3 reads CASSLWATDTQYF. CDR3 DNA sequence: TGTGCCAGCAGCTTATGGGCTACAGATACGCAGTATTTT.

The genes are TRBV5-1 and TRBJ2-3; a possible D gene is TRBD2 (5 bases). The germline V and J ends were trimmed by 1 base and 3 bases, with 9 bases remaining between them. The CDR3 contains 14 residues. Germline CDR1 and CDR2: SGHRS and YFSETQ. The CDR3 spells CASSLFGKTDTQYF. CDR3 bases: TGCGCCAGCAGCTTGTTCGGGAAAACAGATACGCAGTATTTT.

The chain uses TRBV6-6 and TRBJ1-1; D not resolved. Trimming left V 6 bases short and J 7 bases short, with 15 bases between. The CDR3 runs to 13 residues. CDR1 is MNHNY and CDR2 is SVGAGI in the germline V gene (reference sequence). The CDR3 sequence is CASSGTGDVEAFF. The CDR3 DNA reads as TGTGCCAGCAGCGGTACTGGAGATGTTGAAGCTTTCTTT.

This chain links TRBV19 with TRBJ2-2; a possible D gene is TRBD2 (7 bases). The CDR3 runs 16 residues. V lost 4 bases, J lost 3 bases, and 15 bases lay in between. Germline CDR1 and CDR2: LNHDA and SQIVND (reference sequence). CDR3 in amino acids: CASSTLGGRDTGELFF. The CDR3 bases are TGTGCCAGTAGTACTTTGGGGGGGCGGGACACCGGGGAGCTGTTTTTT.

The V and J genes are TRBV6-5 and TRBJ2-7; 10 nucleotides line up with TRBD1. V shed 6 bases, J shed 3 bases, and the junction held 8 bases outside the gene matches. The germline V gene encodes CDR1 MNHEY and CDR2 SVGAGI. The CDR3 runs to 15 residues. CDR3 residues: CASSPRGTGVYEQYF. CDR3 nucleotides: TGTGCCAGCAGCCCGCGAGGGACAGGGGTCTACGAGCAGTACTTC.

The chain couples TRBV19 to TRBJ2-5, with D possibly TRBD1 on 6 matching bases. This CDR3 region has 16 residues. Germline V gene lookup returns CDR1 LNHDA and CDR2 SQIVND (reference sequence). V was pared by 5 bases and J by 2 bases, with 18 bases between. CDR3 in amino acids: CASSPPARGRQETQYF. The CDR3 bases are TGTGCCAGTAGTCCGCCCGCCAGGGGCAGGCAAGAGACCCAGTACTTC.

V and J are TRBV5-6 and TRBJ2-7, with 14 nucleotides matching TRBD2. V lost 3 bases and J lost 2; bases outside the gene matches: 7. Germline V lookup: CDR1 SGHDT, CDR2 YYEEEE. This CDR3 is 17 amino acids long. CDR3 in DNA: TGTGCCAGCAGCTCTCCCGGGACTAGCGGGAGTACCTACGAGCAGTACTTC. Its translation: CASSSPGTSGSTYEQYF.